Listed below are T cell receptor beta chains from one sample, sequenced in a study of blood T cell repertoires in COVID-19. Sequencing used immunoSEQ multiplex PCR; TCRdb keeps in-frame clones, though not all of them. This sample has some 500,000 clones, with 85% to 90% found just once. The source material was PBMCs or T cells enriched from blood (not recorded which). The source of these receptors is a woman aged 40 to 49 who had recovered from COVID-19. CDR3s include the opening cysteine and the closing phenylalanine or tryptophan. The D gene is left open where the match is weak. The size entry is marked missing in some rows and otherwise reads once, few, many or a size class.

TRBJ1-4 TRBD1 TRBV4-3 NA TGCGCCAGCAGCCAAGATTTTCTTGTTCGGGACAGGGGTGTTGGGACTAATGAAAAACTGTTTTTT CASSQDFLVRDRGVGTNEKLFF
TRBJ1-6 NA TRBV7-4 NA TGTGCCAGCAGCTTTAGACGGTCTGAGAGGGCACCCCTCCACTTT CASSFRRSERAPLHF
TRBJ2-3 TRBD1 TRBV5-1 few TGCGCCAGCAGCTTACGACGAACAGGGGGTAGCACAGATACGCAGTATTTT CASSLRRTGGSTDTQYF
TRBJ1-2 NA TRBV7-9 NA TGTGCCAGCAGGGGTCCGGAGGAGGGCTACACCTTC CASRGPEEGYTF
TRBJ2-2 TRBD2 TRBV7-9 NA TGTGCCAGCAGCCTTCGATTAGGAAGCGGGAGGGAATCCGGGGAGCTGTTTTTT CASSLRLGSGRESGELFF
TRBJ2-7 NA TRBV4-3 once TGCGCCAGCAGCCAAGGGCCCGGGGAGGCGGACTACGAGCAGTACTTC CASSQGPGEADYEQYF
TRBJ1-5 NA TRBV15 NA TGTGCCACCAGCAGAGCAGGGTTCTCCGCCCAGCATTTT CATSRAGFSAQHF
TRBJ2-3 TRBD2 TRBV7-2 NA TGTGCCAGCAGCTTAACAGCGGGAGTGGGGGGAGATACGCAGTATTTT CASSLTAGVGGDTQYF
TRBJ2-1 NA TRBV30 NA TGTGCCTGGAGAGGTTTGTCACTTTCACTAGAGCAGTTCTTC CAWRGLSLSLEQFF
TRBJ1-2 NA TRBV7-2 NA TGTGCCAGCAGCTTAGGATACGGACTTAAAGAGGGATATGGCTACACCTTC CASSLGYGLKEGYGYTF
TRBJ1-5 NA TRBV4-3 NA TGCGCCAGCAGCCAAACACGGGTTAGCAATCAGCCCCAGCATTTT CASSQTRVSNQPQHF
TRBJ2-1 TRBD2 TRBV4-3 NA TGCGCCAGCAGTCCGATGAGCGGGATTAACTCCTACAATGAGCAGTTCTTC CASSPMSGINSYNEQFF
TRBJ2-1 NA TRBV2 NA TGTGCCAGCAGTGAATACAGCACCGAGCAGTTCTTC CASSEYSTEQFF
TRBJ1-1 NA TRBV12-3/TRBV12-4 few TGTGCCAGCAGTTTTTTTGGGCAGGAAGCTTTCTTT CASSFFGQEAFF
TRBJ1-1 NA TRBV7-9 NA TGTGCCAGCAGCTCCTCCAGGATACCCCGGGGTGAAGCTTTCTTT CASSSSRIPRGEAFF
TRBJ1-2 NA TRBV5-6 NA TGTGCCAGCAGCTTGGATGAGTATGGCTACACCTTC CASSLDEYGYTF
TRBJ2-1 NA TRBV24-1 NA TGTGCCACCAGTGGAGAGAGCTCCTACAATGAGCAGTTCTTC CATSGESSYNEQFF
TRBJ2-3 NA TRBV6-5 NA TGTGCCAGCAGCCTACGATACACAGATACGCAGTATTTT CASSLRYTDTQYF
TRBJ2-7 NA TRBV23-1 NA TGCGCCAGCAGTCAATTCGACAGTTCCTCCTACGAGCAGTACTTC CASSQFDSSSYEQYF
TRBJ2-4 TRBD2 TRBV5-1 NA TGCGCCAGCGCGGGTCGATTGACCGGGACTAGCGGGAGCAGAAACATTCAGTACTTC CASAGRLTGTSGSRNIQYF
TRBJ1-2 NA TRBV25-1 NA TGTGCCAGCGCCCGTTCCGGCTATGGCTACACCTTC CASARSGYGYTF
TRBJ1-4 NA TRBV18 NA TGTGCCAGCTCCAGAGGGGGTAATGAAAAACTGTTTTTT CASSRGGNEKLFF
TRBJ2-2 NA TRBV11-2 NA TGTGCCAGCAGCCCCTCCAGGGCCGGGGAGCTGTTTTTT CASSPSRAGELFF
TRBJ2-1 NA TRBV18 NA TGTGCCAGCTCACCGCGCGAAGGGGTCTACAATGAGCAGTTCTTC CASSPREGVYNEQFF
TRBJ2-4 NA TRBV6-5 NA TGTGCCAGCCGCAGGACAGCGAAAAACATTCAGTACTTC CASRRTAKNIQYF
TRBJ1-2 NA TRBV6-5 NA TGTGCCAGCAGTACATTCACGACAGTCTATGGCTACACCTTC CASSTFTTVYGYTF
TRBJ1-2 TRBD1 TRBV30 NA TGTGCCTGGAGTGTACGAACAGGGGGGGGTGGCTACACCTTC CAWSVRTGGGGYTF
TRBJ2-7 TRBD2 TRBV3-1/TRBV3-2 NA TGTGCCAGCAGCCAAGGTGGGACTAGCGGACGCTACGAGCAGTACTTC CASSQGGTSGRYEQYF
TRBJ2-3 TRBD2 TRBV11-3 NA TGTGCCAGCAGCCTCGGCCTAGCGGGAGGGCCAGATACGCAGTATTTT CASSLGLAGGPDTQYF
TRBJ1-1 NA TRBV11-3 NA TGTGCCAGCAGCTTAACGGCGGGAAACACTGAAGCTTTCTTT CASSLTAGNTEAFF
TRBJ2-5 NA TRBV5-1 NA TGCGCCAGCAGCACGGGACTGCGCCAAGAGACCCAGTACTTC CASSTGLRQETQYF
TRBJ2-1 NA TRBV10-1 NA TGCGCCAGCAGTACAGGACAGTCATACAGGGAGCAGTTCTTC CASSTGQSYREQFF
TRBJ1-3 TRBD1 TRBV4-3 NA TGCGCCAGCAGCCAAGGGTACAGGGGCTCTGGAAACACCATATATTTT CASSQGYRGSGNTIYF
TRBJ2-1 TRBD2 TRBV5-1 NA TGCGCCAGCACCGGACTAGCGGGAGGGCCTAATGAGCAGTTCTTC CASTGLAGGPNEQFF
TRBJ1-1 NA TRBV7-2 NA TGTGCCAGCACGAAAGCTAGGGGAACTGAAGCTTTCTTT CASTKARGTEAFF
TRBJ2-1 NA TRBV7-2 NA TGTGCCAGCAGCTCAATAGAATCTCTCGGCAGGGGCCCCTACAATGAGCAGTTCTTC CASSSIESLGRGPYNEQFF
TRBJ1-1 TRBD1 TRBV27 NA TGTGCCAGCAGTTTAAGGGAGGGGGGGACAGGGAAGAACACTGAAGCTTTCTTT CASSLREGGTGKNTEAFF
TRBJ2-5 NA TRBV5-4 NA TGTGCCAGCGGAGGGACAGCACGAGAGACCCAGTACTTC CASGGTARETQYF
TRBJ1-1 NA TRBV27 NA TGTGCCAGCAGTTTATTGAGCGTGGACTCGAGGTCCACTGAAGCTTTCTTT CASSLLSVDSRSTEAFF
TRBJ2-7 NA TRBV9 NA TGTGCCAGCAGCGTAGTCGGTCAGGCCCCGCCATACGAGCAGTACTTC CASSVVGQAPPYEQYF
TRBJ1-1 NA TRBV4-1 NA TGCGCCAGCAGCCGCCGACAGGTACTAAACCTGAACACTGAAGCTTTCTTT CASSRRQVLNLNTEAFF
TRBJ2-3 NA TRBV6-2/TRBV6-3 NA TGTGCCAGCAGTAGCCAGGCAGATACGCAGTATTTT CASSSQADTQYF
TRBJ1-1 TRBD1 TRBV5-1 once TGCGCCAGCAGCCCGGGACAGGGGGGGATAGAAAAAGCTTTCTTT CASSPGQGGIEKAFF
TRBJ2-1 TRBD2 TRBV6-5 NA TGTGCCAGCTCCGACCCCCCTAGCGGGAGAAAGTTCTTC CASSDPPSGRKFF
TRBJ2-3 TRBD1 TRBV6-5 NA TGTGCCAGCAGTTCGGGACAGGGGGCCCTCCCGGATACGCAGTATTTT CASSSGQGALPDTQYF
TRBJ2-5 NA TRBV5-1 NA TGCGCCAGCAGCTTGGCGACAGTACAAGAGACCCAGTACTTC CASSLATVQETQYF
TRBJ2-1 NA TRBV4-2 NA TGTGCCAGCAGCCAAGGAATGCCCAGACTAGTTTCCCACAATGAGCAGTTCTTC CASSQGMPRLVSHNEQFF
TRBJ2-1 NA TRBV5-1 NA TGCGCCAGCAGCTTGTCAAAAGCGGTCTACAATGAGCAGTTCTTC CASSLSKAVYNEQFF
TRBJ1-3 NA TRBV3-1/TRBV3-2 few TGTGCCAGCAGCGCCACATGGTCCTCTGGAAACACCATATATTTT CASSATWSSGNTIYF
TRBJ1-2 NA TRBV10-3 few TGTGCCATCAGTGATGGGAGGAGCCTCTATGGCTACACCTTC CAISDGRSLYGYTF
TRBJ2-3 NA TRBV11-2 NA TGTGCCAGCACCCCACTAGGGGGGGGGAGCACAGATACGCAGTATTTT CASTPLGGGSTDTQYF
TRBJ1-5 TRBD1 TRBV28 NA TGTGCCAGCATTGGGACAGGGGGCGGCAATCAGCCCCAGCATTTT CASIGTGGGNQPQHF
TRBJ2-1 TRBD1 TRBV5-1 NA TGCGCCAGCAGCTATCAGGACAGGGCTGATGAGCAGTTCTTC CASSYQDRADEQFF